This record concerns one TCR beta chain sequence. As yet, its antigen is unknown. Germline V CDR1 and CDR2: SGHNT, YYREEE (reference sequence). CDR3 length: 16 amino acids. V shed 0 bases and J shed 0 bases, with 10 bases lying between them. The data belong to a study of cytomegalovirus exposure and HLA in healthy donors. Study as a whole: From about 179 million T cells, an earlier analysis saw approximately 110 million unique TCR beta sequences.

The PCR employed 60 Vbeta primers together with 13 Jbeta primers. Some clones are missing from TCRdb's copy, which holds only in-frame ones; the method was immunoSEQ multiplex PCR. Found here are some 120,000 clones, 81% of them singletons; the top ten hold 0.9% to 1.2%. Study results and limitations: As a later analysis revealed, the rate of TCR association differed by HLA locus, with DRB1 most and HLA-C fewest.

The V call is TRBV5-4, the J call TRBJ1-3; the D is unclear. The sequenced sample was PBMCs. The source is a woman aged 25 to 45 in good health and CMV-seronegative. The CDR3 coding sequence is TGTGCCAGCAGCTTGGCTGGGAGCAACTCTGGAAACACCATATATTTT. It yields the protein CASSLAGSNSGNTIYF.